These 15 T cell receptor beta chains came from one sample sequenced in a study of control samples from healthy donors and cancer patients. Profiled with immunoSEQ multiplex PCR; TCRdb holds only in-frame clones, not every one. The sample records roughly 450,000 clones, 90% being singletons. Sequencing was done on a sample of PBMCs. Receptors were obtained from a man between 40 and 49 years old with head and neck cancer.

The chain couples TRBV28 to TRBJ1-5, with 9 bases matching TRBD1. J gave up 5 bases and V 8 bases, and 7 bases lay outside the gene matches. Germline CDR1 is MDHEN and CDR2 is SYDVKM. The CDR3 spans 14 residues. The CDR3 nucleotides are TGTGCCAGCGTGAAACAGGGGGCGGATCAGCCCCAGCATTTT. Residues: CASVKQGADQPQHF. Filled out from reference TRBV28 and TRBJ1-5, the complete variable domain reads DVKVTQSSRYLVKRTGEKVFLECVQDMDHENMFWYRQDPGLGLRLIYFSYDVKMKEKGDIPEGYSVSREKKERFSLILESASTNQTSMYLCASVKQGADQPQHFGDGTRLSIL.

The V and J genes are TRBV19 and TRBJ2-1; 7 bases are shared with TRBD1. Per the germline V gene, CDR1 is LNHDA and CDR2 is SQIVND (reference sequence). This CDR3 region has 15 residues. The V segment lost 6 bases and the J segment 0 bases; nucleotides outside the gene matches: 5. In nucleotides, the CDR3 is TGTGCCAGTAGGAGACAGGGTGGCTCCTACAATGAGCAGTTCTTC. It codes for CASRRQGGSYNEQFF.

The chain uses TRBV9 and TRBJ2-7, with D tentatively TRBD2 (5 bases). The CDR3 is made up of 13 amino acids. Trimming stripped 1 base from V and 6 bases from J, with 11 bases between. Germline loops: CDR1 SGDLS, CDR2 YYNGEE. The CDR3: CASSVTGVSEQYF. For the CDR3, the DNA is TGTGCCAGCAGCGTAACCGGGGTCAGCGAGCAGTACTTC.

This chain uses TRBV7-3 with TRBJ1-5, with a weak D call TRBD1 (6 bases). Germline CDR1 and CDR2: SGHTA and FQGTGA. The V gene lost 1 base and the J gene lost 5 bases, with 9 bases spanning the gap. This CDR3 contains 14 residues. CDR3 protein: CASSLMAGDQPQHF. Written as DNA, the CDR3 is TGTGCCAGCAGCTTAATGGCAGGGGATCAGCCCCAGCATTTT. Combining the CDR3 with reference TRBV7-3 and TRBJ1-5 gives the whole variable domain GAGVSQTPSNKVTEKGKYVELRCDPISGHTALYWYRQSLGQGPEFLIYFQGTGAADDSGLPNDRFFAVRPEGSVSTLKIQRTERGDSAVYLCASSLMAGDQPQHFGDGTRLSIL.

The CDR3 reads CASRVGLAAGELFF. CDR3 in DNA: TGTGCCAGCAGAGTGGGACTAGCGGCCGGGGAGCTGTTTTTT. This sequence joins TRBV2 and TRBJ2-2; 11 bases line up with TRBD2. Germline V gene sequence: CDR1 SNHLY, CDR2 FYNNEI. CDR3 length equals 14 residues. V shed 6 bases, J shed 6 bases, and the junction held 3 bases outside the gene matches.

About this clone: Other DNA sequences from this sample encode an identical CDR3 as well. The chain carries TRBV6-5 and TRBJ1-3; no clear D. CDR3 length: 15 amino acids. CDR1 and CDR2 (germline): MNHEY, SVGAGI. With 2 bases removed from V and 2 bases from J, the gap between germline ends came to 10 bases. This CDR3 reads CASSYGSEPGNTIYF. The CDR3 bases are TGTGCCAGCAGTTACGGCAGCGAGCCTGGAAACACCATATATTTT.

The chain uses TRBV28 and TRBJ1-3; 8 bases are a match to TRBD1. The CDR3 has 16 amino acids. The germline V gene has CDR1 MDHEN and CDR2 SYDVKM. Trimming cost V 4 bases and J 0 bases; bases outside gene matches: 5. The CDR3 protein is CASSSAGTGSGNTIYF. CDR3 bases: TGTGCCAGCAGTTCTGCCGGGACAGGCTCTGGAAACACCATATATTTT.

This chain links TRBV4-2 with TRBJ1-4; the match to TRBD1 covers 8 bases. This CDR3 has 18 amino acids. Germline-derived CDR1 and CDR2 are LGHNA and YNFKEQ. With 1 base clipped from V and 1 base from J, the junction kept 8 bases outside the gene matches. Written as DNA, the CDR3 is TGTGCCAGCAGCCAAGGGACAGGGACAAAGGGAACTAATGAAAAACTGTTTTTT. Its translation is CASSQGTGTKGTNEKLFF.

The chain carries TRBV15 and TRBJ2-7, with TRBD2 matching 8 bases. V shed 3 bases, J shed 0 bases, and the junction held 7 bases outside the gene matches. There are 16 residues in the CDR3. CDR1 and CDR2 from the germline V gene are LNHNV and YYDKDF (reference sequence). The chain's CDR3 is CATSSIREGRSYEQYF. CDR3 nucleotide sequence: TGTGCCACCAGCAGTATACGGGAGGGCCGCTCCTACGAGCAGTACTTC. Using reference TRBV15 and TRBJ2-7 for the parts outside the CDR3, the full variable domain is DAMVIQNPRYQVTQFGKPVTLSCSQTLNHNVMYWYQQKSSQAPKLLFHYYDKDFNNEADTPDNFQSRRPNTSFCFLDIRSPGLGDTAMYLCATSSIREGRSYEQYFGPGTRLTVT.

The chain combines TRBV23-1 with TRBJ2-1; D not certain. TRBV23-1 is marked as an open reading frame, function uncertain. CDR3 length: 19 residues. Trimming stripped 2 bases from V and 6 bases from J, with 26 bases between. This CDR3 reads CASSQQLSPIVGFFNEQFF. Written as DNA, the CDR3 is TGCGCCAGCAGTCAACAATTGTCTCCTATTGTGGGGTTCTTCAATGAGCAGTTCTTC.

CDR3 sequence (DNA): TGTGCCAGCAGTTTATTTGCCCCCCTCACGACAGATACGCAGTATTTT. It codes for CASSLFAPLTTDTQYF. V usage is TRBV28 and J usage is TRBJ2-3; D uncertain. CDR1 is MDHEN, CDR2 SYDVKM, per germline. The CDR3 is made up of 16 amino acids. V gave up 1 base and J gave up 3 bases, with 14 bases separating them.

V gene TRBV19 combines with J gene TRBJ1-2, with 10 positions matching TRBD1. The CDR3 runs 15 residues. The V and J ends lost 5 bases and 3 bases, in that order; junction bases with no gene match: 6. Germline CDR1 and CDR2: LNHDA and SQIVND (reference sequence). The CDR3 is CASSPRQGADYGYTF. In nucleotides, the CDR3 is TGTGCCAGTAGTCCAAGACAGGGGGCTGACTATGGCTACACCTTC.

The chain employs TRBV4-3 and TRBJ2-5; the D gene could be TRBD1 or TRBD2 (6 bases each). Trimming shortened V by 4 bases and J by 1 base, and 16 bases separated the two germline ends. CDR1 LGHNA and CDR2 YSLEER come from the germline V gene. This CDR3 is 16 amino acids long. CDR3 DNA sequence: TGCGCCAGCAGCCCACAGCTACGGGGGCCCCAAGAGACCCAGTACTTC. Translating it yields CASSPQLRGPQETQYF.

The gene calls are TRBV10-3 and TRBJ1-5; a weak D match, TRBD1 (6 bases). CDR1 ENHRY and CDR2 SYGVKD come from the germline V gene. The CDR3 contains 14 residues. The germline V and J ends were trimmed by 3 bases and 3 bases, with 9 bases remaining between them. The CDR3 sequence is CAISDQGINQPQHF. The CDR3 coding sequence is TGTGCCATCAGTGACCAGGGGATCAATCAGCCCCAGCATTTT.

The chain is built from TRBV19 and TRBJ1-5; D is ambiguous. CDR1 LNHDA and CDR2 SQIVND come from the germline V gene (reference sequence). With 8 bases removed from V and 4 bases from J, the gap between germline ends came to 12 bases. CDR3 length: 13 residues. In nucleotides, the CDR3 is TGTGCCAGTGGTCGGTCCCGAAATCAGCCCCAGCATTTT. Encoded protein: CASGRSRNQPQHF.